These T cell receptor beta chains were read from a single sample in a study of cytotoxic CD8 clonotypes in ibrutinib-treated CLL. Method: immunoSEQ multiplex PCR; TCRdb's copy keeps in-frame clones and lacks some. Among 150,000 to 200,000 clones listed, under 90% were seen once. The specimen was PBMCs, collected after 24 months of ibrutinib treatment. These receptors were collected from a human donor with chronic lymphocytic leukemia. Each CDR3 is given with its conserved first and last residue. A D gene is named only where the DNA matches it firmly.

TRBV5-1	NA	CASSLQGGANVLTF
TRBV18	TRBD1	CASSPGQGEQPQHF
TRBV6-5	NA	CASRQGLNYGYTF
TRBV5-1	NA	CASSLRLGLNTGELFF
TRBV19	TRBD1	CASSPYGTGLAKNIQYF
TRBV6-4	TRBD1	CASRRDSDTDTQYF
TRBV7-2	NA	CASSLVARPTHTGELFF
TRBV5-1	NA	CASSLGGSSISGNTIYF
TRBV9	NA	CASSLSLGSSYNEQFF
TRBV7-9	NA	CASSSRDSPIYGYTF
TRBV5-1	NA	CASSLGSGGYTF
TRBV27	TRBD1	CATQKGQYSNQPQHF
TRBV6-1	NA	CASSEPWESYEQYF
TRBV5-1	NA	CASSLGGYRSDTQYF
TRBV5-1	NA	CASSLVGAGTSGNTIYF
TRBV9	TRBD2	CASSVGSSGSHEQYF
TRBV2	NA	CASSGTVSGNTIYF
TRBV30	NA	CAWNVGRDQPQHF
TRBV7-2	NA	CASGNYEQYF
TRBV28	NA	CASSTHGGGRTEAFF
TRBV7-2	NA	CASSFFISNEQFF
TRBV30	TRBD1	CAWVPGGRSTEAFF
TRBV2	TRBD1	CATKDRGRETQYF
TRBV7-7	NA	CASSPRLPGDGEQFF
TRBV13	NA	CASSLMTGIAGELFF
TRBV7-9	TRBD1	CASRQGKETQYF
TRBV29-1	NA	CSVEDCVVPPYNSPLHF
TRBV4-1	NA	CASSTPGRNNQPQHF
TRBV7-8	NA	CASSFSHSGRTGELFF
TRBV18	TRBD2	CASSLETSGSSYEQYF
TRBV6-1	NA	CASKYYEQYF
TRBV9	NA	CASSLSGDNQPQHF
TRBV6-5	NA	CATRDGPSYEQYF
TRBV5-6	NA	CASSLVDRDTARDYTF
TRBV6-4	NA	CASSDLVNTEAFF
TRBV6-5	TRBD1	CASSYVATGKGTEAFF
TRBV27	NA	CASSLFLRHEQYF
TRBV7-6	NA	CATPSRSLVNTIYF
TRBV19	TRBD1	CASSPTGQRNTIYF
TRBV28	NA	CASSLRARGYEQYF
TRBV7-7	NA	CASSPGMDNEQFF
TRBV30	TRBD1	CAWSAGQGYSGANVLTF
TRBV19	TRBD2	CASSTIGTSGGYNEQFF
TRBV19	TRBD1	CASSPTGQGFEAFF
TRBV7-9	NA	CASIPPGSLYHEQYF
TRBV15	NA	CATSRELGLNTEAFF
TRBV15	TRBD2	CATSSPGGGPETQYF
TRBV19	NA	CASSITGAGRNEQFF
TRBV11-1	NA	CASSFRSRGSGNTIYF